The 28 T cell receptor beta chains below were found in one sample sequenced in a study of blood T cell repertoires in COVID-19. Assay: immunoSEQ multiplex PCR; the TCRdb copy retains only in-frame clones and omits some. This sample has tens of thousands of clones, with 75% to 90% found just once. What was sequenced was peripheral blood. All receptors derive from a man older than 75 with acute or convalescent COVID-19.

This chain uses TRBV6-6 with TRBJ1-3, with 7 bases fitting TRBD1. Germline values: CDR1 MNHNY, CDR2 SVGAGI (reference sequence). This CDR3 is built from 15 residues. J gave up 2 bases and V 5 bases, and 6 bases lay outside the gene matches. This chain's CDR3 is CASSMTGITGNTIYF. In DNA, the CDR3 is TGTGCCAGCAGTATGACAGGGATTACTGGAAACACCATATATTTT.

The V and J genes are TRBV7-2 and TRBJ2-5, with 11 positions matching TRBD1. The CDR3 is 15 residues long. The V and J ends lost 5 bases and 4 bases, in that order; junction bases with no gene match: 6. Germline-derived CDR1 and CDR2 are SGHTA and FQGNSA. CDR3 nucleotide sequence: TGTGCCAGCAGCGCACCGGGACAGGGGGGAGAGACCCAGTACTTC. This translates into CASSAPGQGGETQYF.

The rearrangement joins TRBV27 to TRBJ1-1; D call uncertain. Trimming left V 2 bases short and J 1 base short, with 5 bases between. This CDR3 has 13 amino acids. Germline lookup yields CDR1 MNHEY and CDR2 SMNVEV (reference sequence). CDR3 amino acids: CASSLRQNTEAFF. CDR3 sequence (DNA): TGTGCCAGCAGTTTAAGACAGAACACTGAAGCTTTCTTT.

This rearrangement joins TRBV20-1 to TRBJ2-2; D remains ambiguous. Looked up from germline, CDR1 is DFQATT and CDR2 is SNEGSKA (reference sequence). The V gene lost 3 bases and the J gene lost 6 bases, with 14 bases spanning the gap. The CDR3 contains 14 residues. CDR3 loop: CSASNPVAAGELFF. CDR3 in DNA: TGCAGTGCTAGTAATCCAGTGGCCGCCGGGGAGCTGTTTTTT.

CDR3: CASSFGTGGNQPQHF. As DNA, the CDR3 is TGTGCCAGCAGCTTCGGGACAGGGGGAAATCAGCCCCAGCATTTT. The V call is TRBV7-6, the J call TRBJ1-5, with 11 bases matching TRBD1. In germline, CDR1 is SGHVS, CDR2 FNYEAQ. The CDR3 spans 15 residues. The ends lost 3 bases at V and 4 bases at J; junction bases unmatched: 2.

This clone appeared once. This chain joins TRBV6-5 and TRBJ2-7; 9 nucleotides agree with TRBD1. V lost 10 bases and J lost 2; bases outside the gene matches: 9. Germline V gives CDR1 MNHEY, CDR2 SVGAGI. This CDR3 contains 14 residues. This chain's CDR3 is CATSTGDRAYEQYF. The CDR3 nucleotides read TGTGCCACCTCCACCGGGGACAGGGCCTACGAGCAGTACTTC.

This chain joins TRBV27 and TRBJ1-5, with unresolved D. CDR3 length: 14 amino acids. V was shortened by 5 bases and J by 11 bases, with 19 bases between the two germline ends. Germline CDR1 MNHEY, CDR2 SMNVEV (reference sequence). CDR3 nucleotides: TGTGCCAGCAGTCTCCGGGCCGGCGGCGGGGCCCAGCATTTT. Protein product: CASSLRAGGGAQHF.

This clone was observed a handful of times. V gene TRBV7-9 combines with J gene TRBJ1-6; D ambiguous. CDR3 length: 13 residues. V gave up 6 bases and J gave up 5 bases, with 8 bases separating them. CDR1 and CDR2 from the germline V gene are SEHNR and FQNEAQ (reference sequence). The DNA for the CDR3 is TGTGCCAGCAGTAGTCACGATAATTCACCCCTCCACTTT. Protein product: CASSSHDNSPLHF. The variable domain in full, completed from reference TRBV7-9 and TRBJ1-6, reads DTGVSQNPRHKITKRGQNVTFRCDPISEHNRLYWYRQTLGQGPEFLTYFQNEAQLEKSRLLSDRFSAERPKGSFSTLEIQRTEQGDSAMYLCASSSHDNSPLHFGNGTRLTVT.

The rearrangement uses TRBV7-8 and TRBJ2-1, with D tentatively TRBD2 (5 bases). The CDR3 sequence is 15 residues long. Trimming removed 2 bases at V and 4 bases at J, with 12 bases between. CDR1 and CDR2 from the germline V gene are SGHVS and FQNEAQ. As DNA, the CDR3 is TGTGCCAGCAGCTTATTGAGGGAATTTTACAATGAGCAGTTCTTC. As protein: CASSLLREFYNEQFF.

The chain has TRBV7-2 and TRBJ2-7, with D tentatively TRBD1 (6 bases). CDR3 length equals 15 residues. Germline V gives CDR1 SGHTA, CDR2 FQGNSA. V lost 5 bases and J 0 bases, leaving 14 bases between the germline ends. The CDR3 protein is CASSTTGLSSYEQYF. In DNA, the CDR3 is TGTGCCAGCAGCACCACAGGGCTTAGCTCCTACGAGCAGTACTTC.

This clone appeared once. J is TRBJ2-7 and V is TRBV6-6; D is uncertain. The CDR3 is 11 amino acids. Germline CDR1 is MNHNY and CDR2 is SVGAGI (reference sequence). Between the trimmed V and J ends, which lost 5 bases and 4 bases, there was a span of 6 bases. CDR3 DNA sequence: TGTGCCAGCAGTCTATTATACGAGCAGTACTTC. Residues: CASSLLYEQYF.

The genes are TRBV24-1 and TRBJ2-2; a weak D match, TRBD1 (6 bases). Per the germline V gene, CDR1 is KGHDR and CDR2 is SFDVKD. The CDR3 consists of 16 residues. Trimming took 4 bases from V and 2 from J, leaving 13 bases between them. CDR3 nucleotides: TGTGCCACCAGTGACCCCCGACAGGAAAACACCGGGGAGCTGTTTTTT. As protein: CATSDPRQENTGELFF.

The V call is TRBV6-5, the J call TRBJ2-5; 7 positions match TRBD1. From germline, CDR1 is MNHEY and CDR2 SVGAGI. The CDR3 spans 15 residues. The J segment lost 4 bases and the V segment lost 0 bases, leaving 5 bases of the junction unmatched. The CDR3, as DNA: TGTGCCAGCAGTTACTCCCGGACAGGCGGAGAGACCCAGTACTTC. It yields the protein CASSYSRTGGETQYF.

As to this clone: Compared with germline, one end of the junction differs, possibly owing to a read error. CDR3 sequence reads: CASGQLNTDTRYF. The CDR3, as DNA: TGTGCCAGCGGACAACTTAACACAGATACGCGGTATTTT. This chain links TRBV6-5 with TRBJ2-3; D is perhaps TRBD1 (5 bases). The germline gives CDR1 MNHEY, CDR2 SVGAGI. This CDR3 spans 13 amino acids.

The chain combines TRBV7-2 with TRBJ2-5; D unresolved. This CDR3 contains 12 residues. The V end was cut by 2 bases, the J end by 5 bases, with 6 bases between. Germline V CDR1 and CDR2: SGHTA, FQGNSA. CDR3 DNA: TGTGCCAGCAGCTTATACGGGGAGACCCAGTACTTC. Translating gives CASSLYGETQYF.

This clone was seen once. The chain joins TRBV12-3 or TRBV12-4 to TRBJ2-7, with 7 bases identical to TRBD1. The CDR3 is 13 residues long. V lost 8 bases, J lost 4 bases, and 8 bases stayed unmatched. CDR3 in amino acids: CASFKEGAYEQYF. In DNA, the CDR3 is TGTGCCAGCTTCAAAGAGGGGGCATACGAGCAGTACTTC.

This rearrangement joins TRBV27 to TRBJ1-1, with 7 bases that match TRBD1. Per the germline V gene, CDR1 is MNHEY and CDR2 is SMNVEV (reference sequence). This CDR3 region has 14 residues. V shed 7 bases and J 5 bases; nucleotides not matched to a gene: 10. The CDR3 DNA sequence: TGTGCCAGCAACTTCCACAGGGGTGAAACTGAAGCTTTCTTT. Its protein product is CASNFHRGETEAFF.

Remarks on this clone: Its ends do not fully match the called genes, so a read error is possible. DNA of the CDR3: TGTGCCAGCAGGGAAGGACAGGGGGCCGGATTTTCAAATGAAAAACTGTTTTTT. Translated, it gives CASREGQGAGFSNEKLFF. The rearrangement links TRBV2 to TRBJ1-4; 11 bases align to TRBD1. CDR1 and CDR2 from the germline V gene are SNHLY and FYNNEI. The CDR3 is 18 amino acids. The full variable domain, completed using reference TRBV2 and TRBJ1-4, is EPEVTQTPSHQVTQMGQEVILRCVPISNHLYFYWYRQILGQKVEFLVSFYNNEISEKSEIFDDQFSVERPDGSNFTLKIRSTKLEDSAMYFCASREGQGAGFSNEKLFFGSGTQLSVL.

This chain uses TRBV5-1 with TRBJ2-1, with D possibly matching TRBD2 (5 bases). V was clipped by 0 bases and J by 6 bases, with 13 bases between them. Germline V CDR1 and CDR2: SGHRS, YFSETQ. The CDR3 has 15 residues. The CDR3 DNA reads as TGCGCCAGCAGCTTGGGGACGGGCGGGCGCAATGAGCAGTTCTTC. Translating gives CASSLGTGGRNEQFF.

The chain links TRBV7-6 to TRBJ2-5; the match to TRBD1 covers 7 bases. Trimming cost V 3 bases and J 2 bases; bases outside gene matches: 3. This CDR3 has 14 amino acids. CDR1 SGHVS and CDR2 FNYEAQ come from the germline V gene. CDR3 sequence: CASSLGTAQETQYF. CDR3 sequence (DNA): TGTGCCAGCAGCTTGGGGACAGCTCAAGAGACCCAGTACTTC.

This clone was seen just once. The rearrangement joins TRBV10-3 to TRBJ2-7, with 10 bases lining up with TRBD2. The CDR3 loop spans 14 amino acids. V was clipped by 10 bases and J by 0 bases; unmatched bases: 6. Per the germline V gene, CDR1 is ENHRY and CDR2 is SYGVKD. CDR3 in DNA: TGTGCCACCAGACTAGCGGGTTCCTCCTACGAGCAGTACTTC. This gives the protein CATRLAGSSYEQYF.

The CDR3 region is CASGQGRTEAFF. In nucleotides, the CDR3 is TGTGCCAGCGGACAGGGTCGGACTGAAGCTTTCTTT. The chain has TRBV6-5 and TRBJ1-1; 8 bases fit TRBD1. Unmatched junction bases numbered 4, after V lost 8 bases and J lost 5 bases. CDR1 is MNHEY, CDR2 SVGAGI, per germline. CDR3 length equals 12 residues.

The chain recombines TRBV7-2 with TRBJ2-7; possibly TRBD2 for D (5 bases). Trimming removed 5 bases at V and 1 base at J, with 18 bases between. This CDR3 is built from 16 residues. Germline-derived CDR1 and CDR2 are SGHTA and FQGNSA. The CDR3 here is CASSQSSTGISYEQYF. The DNA of the CDR3 is TGTGCCAGCAGCCAATCCTCAACGGGGATTTCCTACGAGCAGTACTTC.

This clone was found once. The gene calls are TRBV7-9 and TRBJ2-2; D is perhaps TRBD2 (8 bases). The CDR3 extends over 18 amino acids. Germline V gene data show CDR1 as SEHNR and CDR2 as FQNEAQ (reference sequence). V shed 5 bases and J shed 1 base, with 20 bases lying between them. Here the CDR3 DNA reads TGTGCCAGCAGCCCAGGGGGGTTAGCGGGGATGAACACCGGGGAGCTGTTTTTT. It codes for CASSPGGLAGMNTGELFF.

The rearrangement joins TRBV24-1 to TRBJ2-7, with 9 bases lining up with TRBD1. Germline-derived CDR1 and CDR2 are KGHDR and SFDVKD. V was clipped by 10 bases and J by 3 bases; unmatched bases: 9. The CDR3 has 14 amino acids. This chain's CDR3 is CATTGTGSDYEQYF. CDR3 DNA: TGTGCCACGACGGGGACAGGGAGTGACTACGAGCAGTACTTC.

This clone is a singleton in its sample. This chain uses TRBV12-3 or TRBV12-4 with TRBJ1-4; D unclear. This CDR3 contains 13 residues. V was trimmed by 0 bases and J by 12 bases, leaving 11 bases between them. The CDR3 region has the DNA TGTGCCAGCAGTTTAGCGACCTACGGGGAACTGTTTTTT. Translating gives CASSLATYGELFF.

The J gene is TRBJ1-1, the V gene TRBV10-1, with D uncertain. CDR1 is WNHNN and CDR2 is SYGVQD in the germline V gene (reference sequence). The V end was cut by 3 bases, the J end by 1 base, with 12 bases between. This CDR3 comprises 15 residues. For the CDR3, the DNA is TGCGCCAGCAGTGAATCAGGTGTAGGGAACACTGAAGCTTTCTTT. It is translated as CASSESGVGNTEAFF.

This chain uses TRBV12-3 or TRBV12-4 with TRBJ1-1; D gene uncertain. The CDR3 loop spans 13 amino acids. The V end was cut by 7 bases, the J end by 5 bases, with 14 bases between. Here the CDR3 reads CASTSRFGTEAFF. Here the CDR3 DNA reads TGTGCCAGCACCTCGAGGTTCGGAACTGAAGCTTTCTTT.